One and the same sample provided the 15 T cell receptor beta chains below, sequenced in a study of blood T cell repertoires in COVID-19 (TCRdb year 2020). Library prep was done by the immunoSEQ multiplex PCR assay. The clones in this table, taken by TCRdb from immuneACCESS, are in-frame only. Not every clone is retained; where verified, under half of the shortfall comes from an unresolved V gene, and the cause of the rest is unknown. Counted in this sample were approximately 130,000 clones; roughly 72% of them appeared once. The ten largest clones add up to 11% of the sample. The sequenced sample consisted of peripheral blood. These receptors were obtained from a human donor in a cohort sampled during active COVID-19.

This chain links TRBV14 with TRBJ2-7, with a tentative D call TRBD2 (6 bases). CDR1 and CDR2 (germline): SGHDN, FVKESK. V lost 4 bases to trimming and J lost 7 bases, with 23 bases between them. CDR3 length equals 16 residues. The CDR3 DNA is TGTGCCAGCAGCCCCCTCGGGACTGGCGCTTCCAGTGAGCAGTACTTC. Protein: CASSPLGTGASSEQYF.

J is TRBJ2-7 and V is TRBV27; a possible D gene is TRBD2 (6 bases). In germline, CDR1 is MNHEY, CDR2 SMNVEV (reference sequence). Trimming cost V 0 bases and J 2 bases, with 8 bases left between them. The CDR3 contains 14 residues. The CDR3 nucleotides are TGTGCCAGCAGTTTATCGTCTAGCGCCTACGAGCAGTACTTC. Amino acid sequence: CASSLSSSAYEQYF.

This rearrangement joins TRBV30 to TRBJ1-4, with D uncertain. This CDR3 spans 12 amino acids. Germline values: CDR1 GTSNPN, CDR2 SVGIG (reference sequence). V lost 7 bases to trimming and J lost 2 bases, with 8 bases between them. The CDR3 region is CASRRTNEKLFF. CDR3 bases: TGTGCCTCGAGGAGGACTAATGAAAAACTGTTTTTT.

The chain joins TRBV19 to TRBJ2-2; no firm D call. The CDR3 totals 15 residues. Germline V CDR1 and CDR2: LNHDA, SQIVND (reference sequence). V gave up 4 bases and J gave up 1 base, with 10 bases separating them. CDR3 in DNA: TGTGCCAGTAGTAGTCCCGACAAGAACACCGGGGAGCTGTTTTTT. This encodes CASSSPDKNTGELFF.

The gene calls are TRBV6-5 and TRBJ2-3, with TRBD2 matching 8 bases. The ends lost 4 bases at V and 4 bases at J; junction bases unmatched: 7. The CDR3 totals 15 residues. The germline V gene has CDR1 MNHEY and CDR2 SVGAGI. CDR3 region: CASSFDRGGPDTQYF. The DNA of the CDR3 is TGTGCCAGCAGTTTTGATCGGGGGGGGCCAGATACGCAGTATTTT.

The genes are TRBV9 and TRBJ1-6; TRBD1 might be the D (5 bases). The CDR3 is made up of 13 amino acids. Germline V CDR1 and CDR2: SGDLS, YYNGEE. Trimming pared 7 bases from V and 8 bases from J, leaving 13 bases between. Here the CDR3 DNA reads TGTGCCAGCGCCCCGGGGGGGGATTCACCCCTCCACTTT. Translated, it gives CASAPGGDSPLHF.

CDR3 loop: CASSEATTVAGYTF. The CDR3 coding sequence is TGTGCCAGCAGTGAAGCCACGACAGTTGCTGGCTACACCTTC. The chain links TRBV2 to TRBJ1-2, with D possibly matching TRBD1 (5 bases). Trimming pared 0 bases from V and 7 bases from J, leaving 12 bases between. Germline V CDR1 and CDR2: SNHLY, FYNNEI. This CDR3 has 14 amino acids.

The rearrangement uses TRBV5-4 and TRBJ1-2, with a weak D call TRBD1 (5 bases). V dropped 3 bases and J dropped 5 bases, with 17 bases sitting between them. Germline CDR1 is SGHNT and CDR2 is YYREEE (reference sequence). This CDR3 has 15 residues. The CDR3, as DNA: TGTGCCAGCAGCTCAGGAGGAGGGACCGAATATGGCTACACCTTC. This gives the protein CASSSGGGTEYGYTF.

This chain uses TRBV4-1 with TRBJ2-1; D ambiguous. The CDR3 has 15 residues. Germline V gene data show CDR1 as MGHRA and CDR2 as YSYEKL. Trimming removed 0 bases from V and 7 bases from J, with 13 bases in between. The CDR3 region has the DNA TGCGCCAGCAGCCAAGATGAAGCGTTTAGAAATGAGCAGTTCTTC. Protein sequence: CASSQDEAFRNEQFF.

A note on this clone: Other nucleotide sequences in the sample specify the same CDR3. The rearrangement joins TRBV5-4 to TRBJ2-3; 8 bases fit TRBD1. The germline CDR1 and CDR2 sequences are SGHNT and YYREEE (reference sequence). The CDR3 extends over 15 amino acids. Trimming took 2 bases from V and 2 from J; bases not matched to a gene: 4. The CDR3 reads CASSLDRGLTDTQYF. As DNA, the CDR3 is TGTGCCAGCAGCTTAGACAGGGGCCTCACAGATACGCAGTATTTT.

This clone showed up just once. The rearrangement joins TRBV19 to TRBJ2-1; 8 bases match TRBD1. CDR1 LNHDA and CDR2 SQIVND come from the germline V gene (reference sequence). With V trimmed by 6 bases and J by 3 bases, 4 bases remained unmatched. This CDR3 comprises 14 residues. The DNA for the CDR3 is TGTGCCAGTAGGGACAGGGTGGGCTACAATGAGCAGTTCTTC. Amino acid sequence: CASRDRVGYNEQFF.

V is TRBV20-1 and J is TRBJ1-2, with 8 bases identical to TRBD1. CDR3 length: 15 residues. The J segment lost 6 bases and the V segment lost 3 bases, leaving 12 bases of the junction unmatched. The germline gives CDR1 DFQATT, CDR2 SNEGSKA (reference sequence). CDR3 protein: CSASKAGQGGDGYTF. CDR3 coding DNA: TGCAGTGCTAGTAAGGCAGGACAGGGAGGGGATGGCTACACCTTC.

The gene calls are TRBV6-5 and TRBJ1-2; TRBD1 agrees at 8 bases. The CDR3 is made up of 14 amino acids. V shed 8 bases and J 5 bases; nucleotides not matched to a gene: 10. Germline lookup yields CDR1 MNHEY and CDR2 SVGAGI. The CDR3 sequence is CASGTGGAPYGYTF. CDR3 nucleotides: TGTGCCAGCGGAACAGGGGGGGCTCCTTATGGCTACACCTTC.

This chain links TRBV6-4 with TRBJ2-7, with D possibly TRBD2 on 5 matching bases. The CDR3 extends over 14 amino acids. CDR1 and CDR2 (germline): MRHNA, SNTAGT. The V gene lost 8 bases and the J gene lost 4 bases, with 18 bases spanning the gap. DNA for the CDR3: TGTGCCAGCCGGTCCCAGCGGATATCGTACGAGCAGTACTTC. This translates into CASRSQRISYEQYF.

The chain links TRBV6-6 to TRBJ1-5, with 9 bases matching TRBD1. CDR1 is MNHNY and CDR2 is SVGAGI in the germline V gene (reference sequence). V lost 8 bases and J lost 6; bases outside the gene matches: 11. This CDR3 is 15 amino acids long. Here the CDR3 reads CASRSTGGESQPQHF. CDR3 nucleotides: TGTGCCAGCCGATCTACAGGGGGCGAGAGTCAGCCCCAGCATTTT.